This T cell receptor beta chain was retrieved from a study of T cell responses to AZD1222 COVID-19 vaccine (dated by TCRdb to the early 2020s). With regard to the full study: TCR sequencing covered approximately 230 trial participants: 200 to 220 given two doses of AZD1222 and approximately 26 given two doses of MenACWY control vaccine. Trial participants were enrolled by age into subgroups of 18-55, 56-69 and 70-plus years, and around 150, 29 and 61 TCR-sequenced participants, respectively, were included in these subgroups.

There are many counts of this clone. The target of this receptor is not known. Within one base of it there is no much larger clone, and no base qualities were kept. The CDR3 regions of human TCRbeta chains were analyzed by immunosequencing. As for the original processing: TCRs in the repertoires were matched against a reference library of SARS-CoV-2-specific TCRs that had been generated with the MIRA antigen-specificity platform. Breadth was defined as the fraction of unique TCRs that were SARS-CoV-2-associated, and depth was defined as the fraction of total T cells that were SARS-CoV-2-associated. Using the MIRA data, each spike-specific TCR was mapped to the spike region that the TCR reacts to and placed in a CD4 or CD8 class. Log10-transformed breadth and depth values were compared by one-way ANOVA with Sidak's multiple comparisons tests. Held by TCRdb, this immuneACCESS table contains in-frame sequences only and omits some clones. Under half of the omission traces to an unresolved V gene where checked; the cause of the rest is unknown. That table is the source of V, J and clone size, and D and trimming were worked out from the DNA. A total of about 110,000 clones appear in this sample, roughly 91% of them only once. The biggest ten clones account for 8% of the sample.

This specimen's time point label, per the study, means: about 28 days (+/-7) after the second vaccine dose. AZD1222 recipients whose second dose came at about 4 weeks and those whose second dose came at about 12 weeks were combined into one group, since spike-specific TCR depth and breadth did not differ between the two schedules. Vaccinee samples were obtained from the UK trials COV001 and COV002, which included a single-blind randomized controlled phase 2/3 trial of AZD1222 (ChAdOx1 nCoV-19) in healthy adults. For TCRbeta chain sequencing, PBMC samples were collected from trial participants at day 0 and at day 28 after the second dose. V loses 4 bases of germline sequence and J loses 4 bases, and the interval between the two ends is 13 bases. The CDR3 contains 15 residues, cysteine and phenylalanine counted. Only the CDR3 DNA stays, 45 bases, in frame from base 1. For CDR1 and CDR2, the germline V gene lists SGHDN and FVKESK.

The research as a whole found: Conclusions about previously exposed vaccinees were limited because only six or seven AZD1222 recipients were SARS-CoV-2 seropositive at baseline. Most participants were white British and females outnumbered males, and the authors suggested that clonal diversity may have been underestimated. Reportedly, close to half of the unique spike-specific TCRs recognized epitopes lying outside the regions that are mutated in the B.1.351 and B.1.1.7 variants. In the small 56-69-year group, the increase in depth fell short of significance, most likely because of low power. Because no day 14 peak-response samples were available, the repertoires could be characterized only after the peak T cell response. Spike-specific TCR breadth and depth rose significantly after two AZD1222 doses compared with day 0 and with MenACWY recipients. The vaccine-associated CD4 TCRs covered the entire spike protein, and the dominant responses fell in regions 160-218 and 743-854.

The sample here was peripheral blood, taken 28 days after the second AZD1222 dose. Here the chain combines TRBV14 and TRBJ2-2; the D match is possibly TRBD1 or TRBD2, with 6 bases aligned in each. The receptor was isolated from an adult who received the AZD1222 COVID-19 vaccine. CDR3 loop: CASSLAWGATGELFF. The bases read TGTGCCAGCAGCCTCGCATGGGGGGCCACCGGGGAGCTGTTTTTT.